This TCR beta chain was sequenced in a study of monozygotic twins with inflammatory bowel disease. UMIs bearing a 6-nucleotide sample barcode were added through template switching. TCRdb re-called the 5' RACE reads, yielding one record per CDR3 amino acid sequence without DNA. This sample's clone table lists over 150,000 distinct CDR3 sequences. The CDR3 is 15 residues long. The V gene's germline CDR1 is MDHEN and CDR2 SYDVKM. This sequence was found in a human donor with ulcerative colitis or Crohn's disease, or a healthy co-twin of an affected twin (not recorded which). Sequencing was carried out using blood. This rearrangement joins TRBV28 to TRBJ2-1; the D call from TCRdb, TRBD1, cannot be confirmed without DNA. The CDR3 sequence is CASSLRADMNNEQFF.